These T cell receptor beta chains were read from a single sample in a study of siplizumab effects on memory and regulatory T cells. Sequenced by immunoSEQ multiplex PCR; TCRdb stores in-frame clones only, minus some. Of 20,000 or so clones listed, around 43% are singletons. Their antigen targets remain unknown. Material: CFSE-low (dividing) CD4+ T cells sorted from an allogeneic mixed lymphocyte reaction. The receptors originated from a human donor in good health; the cells came from an allogeneic mixed lymphocyte reaction. Some clones in this sample may be carry-over from other donors' samples. CDR3s include the opening cysteine and the closing phenylalanine or tryptophan. The order of the fields is D gene, J gene, clone size, V gene, CDR3 protein, CDR3 DNA. The D gene is left open where the match is weak. Rows give clone size only sometimes, using once, few, many, or a class for an expanded clone.

.,TRBJ2-1,few,TRBV2,CASSKGRVSYNEQFF,TGTGCCAGCTCCAAGGGGCGGGTCTCCTACAATGAGCAGTTCTTC
.,TRBJ1-2,.,TRBV2,CASRAGPNYGYTF,TGTGCCAGCAGGGCCGGGCCTAACTATGGCTACACCTTC
TRBD1,TRBJ1-5,.,TRBV11-2,CASSLHGQGETNSNQPQHF,TGTGCCAGCAGCTTACATGGACAGGGGGAGACCAATAGCAATCAGCCCCAGCATTTT
.,TRBJ2-3,medium-sized,TRBV5-4,CASSLRYGAADTQYF,TGTGCCAGCAGCTTGCGGTACGGGGCGGCAGATACGCAGTATTTT
.,TRBJ1-2,.,TRBV7-1,CASSLPQDYGYTF,TGTGCCAGCAGCTTACCACAGGATTATGGCTACACCTTC
TRBD2,TRBJ2-3,.,TRBV6-5,CASTSSGSPPYTQYF,TGTGCCAGCACCTCGAGCGGGAGCCCGCCCTATACGCAGTATTTT
.,TRBJ1-4,.,TRBV10-3,CATGRAATNEKLFF,TGTGCCACCGGACGGGCTGCAACTAATGAAAAACTGTTTTTT
.,TRBJ1-5,once,TRBV7-2,CASSLAVNSNQPQHF,TGTGCCAGCAGCTTAGCGGTTAATAGCAATCAGCCCCAGCATTTT
.,TRBJ2-7,medium-sized,TRBV27,CASSLGPYGEQYF,TGTGCCAGCAGTTTAGGACCCTACGGAGAGCAGTACTTC
.,TRBJ2-7,.,TRBV6-6,CASTPGQGPYEQYF,TGTGCCAGCACCCCAGGCCAGGGCCCCTACGAGCAGTACTTC
TRBD1,TRBJ2-7,few,TRBV18,CASSPNRGASYEQYF,TGTGCCAGCTCACCGAACAGGGGAGCTTCCTACGAGCAGTACTTC
TRBD1,TRBJ1-1,.,TRBV2,CASRVQGEAFF,TGTGCCAGCAGAGTACAGGGGGAAGCTTTCTTT
.,TRBJ1-6,.,TRBV6-5,CASRPSGLYNSPLHF,TGTGCCAGCAGACCCTCGGGACTCTATAATTCACCCCTCCACTTT
.,TRBJ1-1,few,TRBV7-2,CASSLDGALKNTEAFF,TGTGCCAGCAGCTTAGATGGGGCACTAAAGAACACTGAAGCTTTCTTT
TRBD1,TRBJ1-1,.,TRBV7-2,CASSLAGTGFEAFF,TGTGCCAGCAGCTTGGCCGGGACAGGTTTTGAAGCTTTCTTT
.,TRBJ1-2,once,TRBV7-3,CASSLVQGGGYTF,TGTGCCAGCAGCTTAGTACAGGGCGGCGGCTACACCTTC
.,TRBJ1-1,.,TRBV7-2,CASSFRPPGTEAFF,TGTGCCAGCAGCTTCAGGCCCCCGGGCACTGAAGCTTTCTTT
.,TRBJ1-4,.,TRBV5-4,CASSLVGQGSTNEKLFF,TGTGCCAGCAGCTTGGTTGGCCAGGGTTCAACTAATGAAAAACTGTTTTTT
.,TRBJ2-2,few,TRBV2,CASSELGGVNTGELFF,TGTGCCAGCAGTGAATTGGGCGGAGTGAACACCGGGGAGCTGTTTTTT
.,TRBJ1-5,.,TRBV27,CASSLSTPNQPQHF,TGTGCCAGCAGTTTAAGTACACCTAATCAGCCCCAGCATTTT
.,TRBJ1-1,.,TRBV20-1,CSASLSTEAFF,TGCAGTGCTAGCCTTAGCACTGAAGCTTTCTTT
.,TRBJ1-2,medium-sized,TRBV7-9,CASSLVVYSAGSTRGYTF,TGTGCCAGCAGCTTAGTGGTTTATTCGGCAGGGTCTACGCGGGGCTACACCTTC
.,TRBJ2-7,.,TRBV28,CASRRDRISVYEQYF,TGTGCCAGCAGGAGAGACAGGATCTCGGTCTACGAGCAGTACTTC
TRBD2,TRBJ2-5,.,TRBV9,CASSVAGLAGGSQYF,TGTGCCAGCAGCGTAGCGGGACTAGCGGGAGGGTCCCAGTACTTC
.,TRBJ1-4,few,TRBV18,CASSTLQGATNEKLFF,TGTGCCAGCTCAACATTGCAAGGAGCAACTAATGAAAAACTGTTTTTT
.,TRBJ2-3,.,TRBV6-5,CASTPGASTDTQYF,TGTGCCAGCACCCCGGGGGCTTCCACAGATACGCAGTATTTT
TRBD1,TRBJ1-5,.,TRBV6-6,CASNSHRGGNQPQHF,TGTGCCAGCAATAGCCACAGGGGTGGGAATCAGCCCCAGCATTTT
.,TRBJ1-1,few,TRBV4-1,CASSQGRVGGLNTEAFF,TGCGCCAGCAGCCAAGGCCGGGTGGGGGGTTTGAACACTGAAGCTTTCTTT
.,TRBJ1-6,.,TRBV9,CASSRQTAYNSPLHF,TGTGCCAGCAGCCGACAGACAGCCTATAATTCACCCCTCCACTTT
.,TRBJ1-2,medium-sized,TRBV7-9,CASSWDLTNYGYTF,TGTGCCAGCAGCTGGGACCTAACCAACTATGGCTACACCTTC
.,TRBJ1-1,.,TRBV7-3,CARETVMSTEAFF,TGTGCCAGAGAGACCGTTATGAGCACTGAAGCTTTCTTT
.,TRBJ2-7,few,TRBV19,CASSPVWFGGSYEQYF,TGTGCCAGTAGTCCTGTTTGGTTTGGGGGGTCCTACGAGCAGTACTTC
TRBD2,TRBJ2-3,few,TRBV4-1,CASSQAPTSGGTDTQYF,TGCGCCAGCAGCCAAGCCCCGACTAGCGGGGGAACAGATACGCAGTATTTT
.,TRBJ2-4,once,TRBV27,CASSTLSGAKNIQYF,TGTGCCAGCAGCACCCTGTCCGGGGCCAAAAACATTCAGTACTTC
TRBD1,TRBJ1-1,medium-sized,TRBV7-9,CASSLPGQVNTEAFF,TGTGCCAGCAGCTTACCCGGACAGGTGAACACTGAAGCTTTCTTT
TRBD2,TRBJ2-1,few,TRBV7-2,CASSLVRLAVYNEQFF,TGTGCCAGCAGCTTAGTCCGACTAGCAGTATACAATGAGCAGTTCTTC
.,TRBJ2-5,few,TRBV18,CASSELLAAVQETQYF,TGTGCCAGCTCAGAGCTATTAGCGGCGGTACAAGAGACCCAGTACTTC
TRBD2,TRBJ2-1,few,TRBV6-6,CASSRLAGDNEQFF,TGTGCCAGCAGTCGACTAGCGGGAGACAATGAGCAGTTCTTC
TRBD2,TRBJ2-7,few,TRBV18,CASTYQRGATYEQYF,TGTGCCAGCACTTACCAGCGGGGGGCAACCTACGAGCAGTACTTC
.,TRBJ1-4,.,TRBV27,CASKLQGINEKLFF,TGTGCCAGCAAGCTACAGGGTATTAATGAAAAACTGTTTTTT
TRBD2,TRBJ2-7,.,TRBV7-3,CASSFLAGYEQYF,TGTGCCAGCAGCTTTCTAGCGGGCTACGAGCAGTACTTC
.,TRBJ1-5,.,TRBV7-2,CASSLKMLSDNQPQHF,TGTGCCAGCAGCTTAAAGATGTTAAGCGACAATCAGCCCCAGCATTTT
.,TRBJ1-1,medium-sized,TRBV6-4,CASSKEMGLLNTEAFF,TGTGCCAGCAGTAAAGAAATGGGACTGCTGAACACTGAAGCTTTCTTT
.,TRBJ2-7,.,TRBV5-1,CASSLIGLINEQYF,TGCGCCAGCAGCTTGATTGGTCTCATCAACGAGCAGTACTTC